These 2 T cell receptor beta chains came from one sample sequenced in a study of blood T cells in healthy people across ages. The use of a sample-barcoded 5' primer and a J-beta primer mix characterized a second PCR of about 6 to 12 cycles. In TCRdb, the 5' RACE reads were re-called with MiXCR into one record per CDR3 protein. Of 380,000 or so distinct CDR3 sequences in the sample, about 49% were seen once. Source material: blood. Receptor source: a man in his sixties in good health.

The gene calls are TRBV20-1 and TRBJ2-1, with 7 bases identical to TRBD2. The CDR3 is 16 amino acids. Germline V gene sequence: CDR1 DFQATT, CDR2 SNEGSKA (reference sequence). Losses at the gene ends were 3 bases for V and 7 bases for J; bases not matched to a gene: 15. CDR3 in DNA: TGCAGTGCTAGTCCTTCGACTAGCTGGGTGGGGAATGAGCAGTTCTTC. Translation gives CSASPSTSWVGNEQFF.

As concerns this clonotype: The junction departs from germline at one end; a sequencing error may be responsible. The chain links TRBV28 to TRBJ2-3; the match to TRBD2 covers 7 bases. Germline loops: CDR1 MDHEN, CDR2 SYDVKM. The CDR3 has 14 residues. CDR3 sequence: CASGGDPGPDTRYF. The CDR3 DNA follows: TGTGCCAGCGGGGGGGACCCAGGCCCAGATACGCGGTATTTT.